These 10 T cell receptor beta chains were sequenced from one sample in a study of PD-1 blockade in classical Hodgkin lymphoma. Sequenced by immunoSEQ multiplex PCR; TCRdb stores in-frame clones only, minus some. Of some 33,000 clones listed, about 72% are singletons. Time point described: cycle 4 day 1 (C4D1), after less than 7 weeks of nivolumab. Each patient experienced a relapse that followed autologous stem cell transplantation, and brentuximab vedotin exposure varied. Material: peripheral blood mononuclear cells (PBMCs), obtained before the fourth cycle of nivolumab. All receptors come from a human donor with classical Hodgkin lymphoma.

This sequence joins TRBV7-2 and TRBJ2-7; 7 bases fit TRBD1. The CDR3 is 14 amino acids. The germline gives CDR1 SGHTA, CDR2 FQGNSA. The junction had 5 bases not matched to a gene; V was cut back by 5 bases and J by 1 base. The CDR3 sequence is CASSLGQSSYEQYF. The CDR3 nucleotides are TGTGCCAGCAGCCTGGGACAGTCTTCCTACGAGCAGTACTTC. Drawing the rest from reference TRBV7-2 and TRBJ2-7, the complete variable domain is GAGVSQSPSNKVTEKGKDVELRCDPISGHTALYWYRQSLGQGLEFLIYFQGNSAPDKSGLPSDRFSAERTGGSVSTLTIQRTQQEDSAVYLCASSLGQSSYEQYFGPGTRLTVT.

The gene calls are TRBV30 and TRBJ2-5; 11 bases agree with TRBD1. This CDR3 region has 15 residues. Germline CDR1 GTSNPN, CDR2 SVGIG (reference sequence). V dropped 1 base and J dropped 4; count of bases not matched to a gene: 5. CDR3 bases: TGTGCCTGGAGTGCGGGGACAGGGGGTACAGAGACCCAGTACTTC. Encoded protein: CAWSAGTGGTETQYF. Full variable domain (outside the CDR3, taken from reference TRBV30 and TRBJ2-5): SQTIHQWPATLVQPVGSPLSLECTVEGTSNPNLYWYRQAAGRGLQLLFYSVGIGQISSEVPQNLSASRPQDRQFILSSKKLLLSDSGFYLCAWSAGTGGTETQYFGPGTRLLVL.

This chain joins TRBV5-4 and TRBJ2-7, with TRBD1 as a possible D gene (5 bases). The CDR3 runs to 15 residues. Deletions cut 1 base from V and 5 bases from J, with 16 bases between. CDR1 and CDR2 (germline): SGHNT, YYREEE (reference sequence). CDR3 region: CASSLPSQGVHEQYF. CDR3 nucleotide sequence: TGTGCCAGCAGCTTGCCGTCTCAGGGTGTCCACGAGCAGTACTTC.

The gene calls are TRBV5-6 and TRBJ2-7, with 9 bases lining up with TRBD2. In germline, CDR1 is SGHDT, CDR2 YYEEEE. The V and J ends lost 0 bases and 0 bases, in that order; junction bases with no gene match: 1. CDR3 size: 15 residues. CDR3 region: CASSLVLAGSYEQYF. The CDR3 bases are TGTGCCAGCAGCTTGGTACTAGCGGGCTCCTACGAGCAGTACTTC.

The J gene is TRBJ2-3, the V gene TRBV27; the D gene is possibly TRBD2 (6 bases). The CDR3 sequence is 19 residues long. Germline V gene data show CDR1 as MNHEY and CDR2 as SMNVEV (reference sequence). V was shortened by 1 base and J by 1 base, with 21 bases between the two germline ends. The CDR3 region is CASSLFNSVLRGRTDTQYF. The CDR3 DNA reads as TGTGCCAGCAGTTTATTCAATTCCGTCCTGCGGGGACGCACAGATACGCAGTATTTT.

The table lists this clone with a count of one. The chain combines TRBV7-9 with TRBJ1-2, with TRBD1 matching 7 bases. Trimming cost V 6 bases and J 5 bases; bases outside gene matches: 12. CDR1 and CDR2 (germline): SEHNR, FQNEAQ (reference sequence). This CDR3 has 15 residues. The CDR3 region has the DNA TGTGCCAGCAGTCCCGCCGGGACAGCCATATATGGCTACACCTTC. Protein: CASSPAGTAIYGYTF.

The gene calls are TRBV4-3 and TRBJ2-5; the D is unclear. This CDR3 has 15 residues. Germline CDR1 reads LGHNA; CDR2 reads YSLEER. The germline V and J ends were trimmed by 0 bases and 7 bases, with 15 bases remaining between them. The chain's CDR3 is CASSQEADAFRTQYF. For the CDR3, the DNA is TGCGCCAGCAGCCAAGAGGCGGACGCTTTTCGGACCCAGTACTTC.

The rearrangement joins TRBV5-5 to TRBJ2-3; unclear D gene. V lost 4 bases and J lost 5, with 20 bases in between. The CDR3 sequence is 16 residues long. Germline CDR1 SGHKS, CDR2 YYEKEE (reference sequence). The CDR3 DNA sequence: TGTGCCAGCAGCGATTACCTCTCCCTCCGCGGAGATACGCAGTATTTT. Translation: CASSDYLSLRGDTQYF.

This clone was counted between two and nine times. The CDR3 DNA is TGCGCCAGCAGCTTGGACCGGACAGGGAAGTCCCAGTACTTC. It is translated as CASSLDRTGKSQYF. The chain uses TRBV5-1 and TRBJ2-5; 8 bases are a match to TRBD1. Germline-derived CDR1 and CDR2 are SGHRS and YFSETQ. V was clipped by 0 bases and J by 9 bases; unmatched bases: 7. The CDR3 loop spans 14 amino acids.

V is TRBV12-5 and J is TRBJ1-1; D perhaps matches TRBD1 (6 bases). Germline lookup yields CDR1 LGHNT and CDR2 FRNRAP. The CDR3 runs to 14 residues. Between the trimmed V and J ends, which lost 4 bases and 6 bases, there was a span of 15 bases. The CDR3 bases are TGTGCTAGTGGTTCCGGGGGGTCAGGGGCTGAAGCTTTCTTT. Translating gives CASGSGGSGAEAFF.